Listed below are T cell receptor beta chains from one sample, sequenced in a study of T-cell reconstitution after alpha-beta-depleted transplantation in children. TCRdb ran MiXCR on the PCR reads and lists one entry per CDR3 protein. The sample contains 700,000 to 850,000 distinct CDR3 sequences, under 20% of which appear only once. Sequencing was performed on PBMCs, mostly from graft donor cells, taken 360 days after TCRalphabeta/CD19-depleted stem cell transplant. The receptors here all came from a male patient between 5 and 17 years old who had a stem cell transplant for acute lymphoblastic leukemia, so the T cells may come from the graft donor. The CDR3 runs from the conserved cysteine through the conserved F or W.

v_gene	j_gene	CDR3aa
TRBV12-3/TRBV12-4	TRBJ2-2	CASRGVGELFF
TRBV27	TRBJ2-7	CASSFLGRAYEQYF
TRBV20-1	TRBJ2-1	CSARDRGTGSGYNEQFF
TRBV20-1	TRBJ2-5	CSAAQSGTSRSAQYF
TRBV5-4	TRBJ2-1	CASSSKGSGRYNEQFF
TRBV12-2	TRBJ2-7	CASRPGDREGLYTYDAYEQYF
TRBV5-6	TRBJ1-1	CASSQRQGRSATEAFF
TRBV5-1	TRBJ2-1	CASSLGQGARSEQFF
TRBV12-3/TRBV12-4	TRBJ2-3	CASSPGQGKGTQYF
TRBV5-5	TRBJ1-6	CASSLSAGNNSPLHF
TRBV15	TRBJ1-1	CATSRGYSADTEAFF
TRBV7-8	TRBJ2-7	CASGTWTSNYEQYF
TRBV19	TRBJ2-5	CASVGRGEETQYF
TRBV11-1	TRBJ2-2	CASSLLPGKGADTGELFF
TRBV15	TRBJ2-5	CATSRDGFQETQYF
TRBV12-5	TRBJ1-2	CASGLVRGRDLANYGYTF
TRBV7-9	TRBJ2-5	CATRHSLGETQYF
TRBV4-1	TRBJ1-1	CASSFRVDRESLNTEAFF
TRBV11-2	TRBJ2-2	CASSLDRWTSGRQGTGELFF
TRBV12-3/TRBV12-4	TRBJ2-7	CASSFDGPSSYEQYF
TRBV5-1	TRBJ2-4	CASSFISGGVFIQYF
TRBV5-1	TRBJ2-5	CASKTVQGQETQYF
TRBV15	TRBJ1-6	CATSRFTGNSPLHF
TRBV4-1	TRBJ1-4	CASSLLGGRGEKLFF
TRBV12-3/TRBV12-4	TRBJ1-2	CASSSYRTGGGYTF
TRBV29-1	TRBJ1-5	CSVGTDWNQPQHF
TRBV11-2	TRBJ2-2	CASSLPQGVNTGELFF
TRBV2	TRBJ1-2	CASSVHAQTNYGYTF
TRBV5-1	TRBJ2-1	CASSLGGVVRGNEQFF
TRBV5-1	TRBJ2-3	CASSLDPAAPDTQYF
TRBV6-5	TRBJ2-7	CASSYGIGLAGYEQYF
TRBV4-1	TRBJ2-1	CASSPRAAEYNEQFF
TRBV3-1	TRBJ2-1	CASSQEALGGPVAYNEQFF
TRBV29-1	TRBJ2-7	CSGSLGDEQYF
TRBV5-1	TRBJ2-3	CASSLGGGEDTQYF
TRBV15	TRBJ1-2	CATSRDRPTSVYGYTF
TRBV12-3/TRBV12-4	TRBJ2-1	CASSPPGGNEQFF
TRBV12-3/TRBV12-4	TRBJ2-3	CASTPMDTQYF
TRBV9	TRBJ2-2	CASAPGEGELFF
TRBV4-1	TRBJ2-2	CASSQEAVWRELNTGELFF
TRBV20-1	TRBJ2-5	CSARRVRGRGRETQYF
TRBV27	TRBJ2-7	CASSIRQGIASSGEQYF
TRBV7-9	TRBJ2-5	CASSLLDSDF
TRBV9	TRBJ1-4	CASSVQGANEKLFF
TRBV7-9	TRBJ2-4	CASSRPYEAKNIQYF
TRBV9	TRBJ1-2	CASSPLTGRAFPGAGYTF
TRBV28	TRBJ1-1	CASTLLWNIPNTEAFF
TRBV30	TRBJ2-7	CALGQGASYEQYF
TRBV13	TRBJ1-1	CASSARTGRRGTEAFF
TRBV12-3/TRBV12-4	TRBJ2-3	CASSAPRDRSGRPYF
TRBV4-1	TRBJ1-5	CASSRTEGNNQPQHF